This TCR beta chain was recovered during a study of OX40 agonist ivuxolimab in advanced cancers. Sequencing used immunoSEQ multiplex PCR; TCRdb keeps in-frame clones, though not all of them. Counted here are 70,000 to 90,000 clones, 85% to 90% occurring once; the ten biggest clones make up approximately 10%. Germline loops: CDR1 SGHNT, CDR2 YENEEA. Trimming stripped 3 bases from V and 8 bases from J, with 13 bases between. The CDR3 is made up of 13 amino acids. This receptor was obtained from an adult with an advanced solid tumor such as melanoma, head and neck, liver or kidney cancer. The genes are TRBV11-3 and TRBJ1-2; D might be TRBD1 (6 bases). The sequencing here drew on CD4+ or CD8+ T cells sorted from blood, taken in a trial of the OX40 agonist ivuxolimab. The CDR3 region has the DNA TGTGCCAGCAGCTTTACAGGGAATCGAGGCTACACCTTC. This sequence encodes CASSFTGNRGYTF.